This TCR beta chain is from a study of blood T cell repertoires in COVID-19. The germline V and J ends were trimmed by 5 bases and 4 bases, with 6 bases remaining between them. CDR3 length: 12 residues. From germline, CDR1 is SEHNR and CDR2 FQNEAQ (reference sequence). This clone has just a few counts. How the authors handled the data: Reference gene primer amplification gave nucleated cell count estimates. Generated by immunoSEQ multiplex PCR, the TCRdb table keeps only in-frame clones and is missing some. Clone size and the V and J calls come from that table; the DNA yielded D and trimming. Here the sample spans about 170,000 clones, around 86% being singletons.

Specimen: peripheral blood. The origin of this receptor is a man aged 60 to 69 with COVID-19, enrolled during active disease. V is TRBV7-9 and J is TRBJ1-5; no clear D gene. CDR3 amino acids: CASSRGNQPQHF. The CDR3 DNA is TGTGCCAGCAGCCGGGGTAATCAGCCCCAGCATTTT. Filled out from reference TRBV7-9 and TRBJ1-5, the complete variable domain reads DTGVSQNPRHKITKRGQNVTFRCDPISEHNRLYWYRQTLGQGPEFLTYFQNEAQLEKSRLLSDRFSAERPKGSFSTLEIQRTEQGDSAMYLCASSRGNQPQHFGDGTRLSIL.